These 3 T cell receptor beta chains were all obtained from the same sample, sequenced in a study of blood T cells in healthy people across ages (dated by TCRdb to between 2015 and 2016). The library came from 5' RACE. TCRdb shows the sequencer as Illumina HiSeq 2500. The second PCR ran for roughly 6 to 11 cycles and used a J-beta primer mix along with a sample-barcoded 5' primer. TCRdb reprocessing: public reads trimmed at Q25 with fastp, clones called with MiXCR, in-frame beta chains kept. Rows are combined by CDR3 protein, so each entry shows the most common genes and DNA. The sample records 1.5 million to 2 million distinct CDR3 sequences, about 50% of which are singletons. 2% to 2.5% of the sample is taken by the ten largest. The sequencing input was blood. The receptors stem from a woman in her thirties or forties in good health.

V and J are TRBV24-1 and TRBJ1-2; D is undetermined. The V and J ends lost 6 bases and 6 bases respectively, with 13 bases between them. Looked up from germline, CDR1 is KGHDR and CDR2 is SFDVKD. This CDR3 contains 13 residues. This chain's CDR3 is CATSLSGVDGYTF. CDR3 in DNA: TGTGCCACCAGTCTCTCTGGTGTGGATGGCTACACCTTC.

A word on this clonotype: The junction does not match germline at one end; this may be a read error. The rearrangement links TRBV7-2 to TRBJ2-2, with a weak D call TRBD2 (6 bases). Germline-derived CDR1 and CDR2 are SGHTA and FQGNSA. This CDR3 region has 17 residues. CDR3 in DNA: TGTGCCAGCAGCAAAAATGTCGGGGTCATGAACACCGGGGGGCTGTTTTTT. Translated, it gives CASSKNVGVMNTGGLFF.

This clonotype has only a few counts. This rearrangement joins TRBV3-1 to TRBJ2-7, with 10 bases identical to TRBD1. Unmatched junction bases numbered 4, after V lost 3 bases and J lost 2 bases. There are 15 residues in the CDR3. The germline gives CDR1 LGHDT, CDR2 YNNKEL (reference sequence). The CDR3 here is CASSQRQGAAYEQYF. The CDR3 DNA reads TGTGCCAGCAGCCAGAGACAGGGGGCGGCCTACGAGCAGTACTTC.